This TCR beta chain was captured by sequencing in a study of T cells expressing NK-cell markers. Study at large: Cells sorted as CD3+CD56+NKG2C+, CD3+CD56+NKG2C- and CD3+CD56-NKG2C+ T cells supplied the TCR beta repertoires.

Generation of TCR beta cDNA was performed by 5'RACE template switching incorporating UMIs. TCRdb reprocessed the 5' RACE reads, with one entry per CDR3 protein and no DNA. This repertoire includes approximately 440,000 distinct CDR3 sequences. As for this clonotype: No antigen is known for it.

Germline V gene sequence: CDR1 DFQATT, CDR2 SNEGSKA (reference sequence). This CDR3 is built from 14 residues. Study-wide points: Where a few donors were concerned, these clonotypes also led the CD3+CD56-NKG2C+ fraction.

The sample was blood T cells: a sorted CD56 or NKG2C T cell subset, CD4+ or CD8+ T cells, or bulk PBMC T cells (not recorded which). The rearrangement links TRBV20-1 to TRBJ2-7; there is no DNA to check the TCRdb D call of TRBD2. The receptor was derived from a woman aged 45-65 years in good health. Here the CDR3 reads CSAGTSGSGNEQYF.